A single sample is the source of the 7 T cell receptor beta chains below, sequenced in a study of response to subunit inactivated influenza vaccine. TCRdb re-derived calls from the RT-PCR reads in MiXCR, one entry per CDR3 protein. The sample carries about 570,000 distinct CDR3 sequences, about 11% recorded once. These data were likewise used in another study, on T cells expressing NK-cell markers. As that report states: Researchers built TCR beta cDNA using 5'RACE template switching with UMIs.

The sequences come from PBMCs from blood, collected on the day of vaccination. The receptors come from a man aged 45 to 65 who received an inactivated influenza vaccine.

This clonotype was counted between two and nine times. The chain has TRBV7-3 and TRBJ2-3; TRBD1 or TRBD2 may be the D gene (5 bases each). Trimming cost V 0 bases and J 1 base, with 8 bases left between them. Germline V gene lookup returns CDR1 SGHTA and CDR2 FQGTGA. The CDR3 covers 15 residues. The CDR3 coding sequence is TGTGCCAGCAGCTTAACCAGGGACGGCACAGATACGCAGTATTTT. Residues: CASSLTRDGTDTQYF.

This clonotype was found many times. The chain combines TRBV30 with TRBJ2-5; D is unresolved. The germline CDR1 and CDR2 sequences are GTSNPN and SVGIG (reference sequence). V lost 2 bases and J lost 4, with 11 bases in between. This CDR3 has 13 residues. DNA of the CDR3: TGTGCCTGGAGTTTAGGGTTTGGAGAGACCCAGTACTTC. Its protein product is CAWSLGFGETQYF.

The V call is TRBV6-2 or TRBV6-3, the J call TRBJ2-7; perhaps D is TRBD1 or TRBD2 (7 bases each). Trimming cost V 7 bases and J 6 bases, with 25 bases left between them. The germline V gene encodes CDR1 MNHEY and CDR2 SVGEGT. This CDR3 is built from 16 residues. CDR3 sequence reads: CASIRSSGTANGEQYF. In DNA form, the CDR3 reads TGTGCCAGCATAAGATCCAGCGGGACAGCCAACGGCGAGCAGTACTTC.

The chain combines TRBV29-1 with TRBJ2-7; possibly TRBD1 or TRBD2 for D (6 bases each). With 4 bases removed from V and 2 bases from J, the gap between germline ends came to 12 bases. Germline loops: CDR1 SQVTM, CDR2 ANQGSEA. CDR3 length equals 13 residues. The CDR3, as DNA: TGCAGCGTTGGCCCAAGGGGGGCCTACGAGCAGTACTTC. This translates into CSVGPRGAYEQYF.

This clonotype has a handful of counts. The chain links TRBV30 to TRBJ1-5; possibly TRBD1 for D (5 bases). In germline, CDR1 is GTSNPN, CDR2 SVGIG (reference sequence). The CDR3 runs 13 residues. Trimming took 3 bases from V and 7 from J, leaving 13 bases between them. CDR3 loop: CAWRGRADQPQHF. Written as DNA, the CDR3 is TGTGCCTGGAGAGGCAGGGCCGACCAGCCCCAGCATTTT.

This chain uses TRBV28 with TRBJ1-2; D remains ambiguous. Trimming took off 2 bases at V and 10 bases at J, with 11 bases between the two ends. The CDR3 covers 12 residues. Germline V gene lookup returns CDR1 MDHEN and CDR2 SYDVKM. In DNA form, the CDR3 reads TGTGCCAGCAGTTTACGGGTGGCAGACTACACCTTC. Translating it yields CASSLRVADYTF.

This clonotype has a count of ten or more. V and J are TRBV28 and TRBJ2-6; no firm D call. The germline gives CDR1 MDHEN, CDR2 SYDVKM. Between the trimmed V and J ends, which lost 6 bases and 4 bases, there was a span of 4 bases. The CDR3 is made up of 12 amino acids. CDR3 DNA: TGTGCCAGCAGGGGGGGGGCCAACGTCCTGACTTTC. Translating it yields CASRGGANVLTF.